One sample yielded the 6 T cell receptor beta chains listed below, sequenced in a study of blood T cell repertoires in COVID-19. This table comes from immunoSEQ multiplex PCR, and its TCRdb copy is limited to in-frame clones, with some not included. The data contain tens of thousands of clones, about 80% of them singletons. Sequenced: peripheral blood. The receptors were sampled from a man aged 45-65 years with COVID-19, enrolled during active disease.

This chain uses TRBV25-1 with TRBJ2-1; D perhaps matches TRBD2 (6 bases). The V gene lost 1 base and the J gene lost 5 bases, with 15 bases spanning the gap. CDR1 is MGHDK and CDR2 is SYGVNS in the germline V gene. This CDR3 is built from 16 residues. The CDR3 DNA follows: TGTGCCAGCAGTGAATGGGGACTCACCGGTAACAATGAGCAGTTCTTC. It translates to CASSEWGLTGNNEQFF.

This clone was detected a few times. The CDR3 here is CASSDGTGSTDTQYF. DNA of the CDR3: TGTGCCAGCAGTGACGGAACCGGGAGCACAGATACGCAGTATTTT. The rearrangement uses TRBV6-4 and TRBJ2-3; D unclear. Germline-derived CDR1 and CDR2 are MRHNA and SNTAGT. The V end was cut by 2 bases, the J end by 0 bases, with 9 bases between. The CDR3 totals 15 residues.

The J gene is TRBJ2-3, the V gene TRBV9, with 7 bases matching TRBD2. The CDR3 is 14 residues long. With 5 bases clipped from V and 0 bases from J, the junction kept 3 bases outside the gene matches. Germline lookup yields CDR1 SGDLS and CDR2 YYNGEE. Here the CDR3 DNA reads TGTGCCAGCAGTTATAGCGGGAGCACAGATACGCAGTATTTT. Protein: CASSYSGSTDTQYF.

The chain links TRBV5-5 to TRBJ1-1, with unresolved D. The V end lost 0 bases, the J end lost 1 base, and 7 bases lay between the germline ends. Per the germline V gene, CDR1 is SGHKS and CDR2 is YYEKEE (reference sequence). The CDR3 runs to 14 residues. CDR3 residues: CASSLVSGNTEAFF. The CDR3, as DNA: TGTGCCAGCAGCTTGGTTTCGGGGAACACTGAAGCTTTCTTT.

The chain recombines TRBV25-1 with TRBJ2-3; 9 bases match TRBD2. This CDR3 spans 18 amino acids. Trimming at V came to 8 bases and at J to 0 bases, leaving 15 bases not matched to a gene. Germline V gene data show CDR1 as MGHDK and CDR2 as SYGVNS. The CDR3 reads CASSRAASGISSTDTQYF. The DNA for the CDR3 is TGTGCCAGCTCCCGAGCGGCTAGCGGGATTTCTAGCACAGATACGCAGTATTTT. Full variable domain (missing parts from reference TRBV25-1 and TRBJ2-3): EADIYQTPRYLVIGTGKKITLECSQTMGHDKMYWYQQDPGMELHLIHYSYGVNSTEKGDLSSESTVSRIRTEHFPLTLESARPSHTSQYLCASSRAASGISSTDTQYFGPGTRLTVL.

V gene TRBV6-4 combines with J gene TRBJ2-3; 9 nucleotides agree with TRBD2. This CDR3 has 15 residues. V was pared by 6 bases and J by 0 bases, with 4 bases of the junction left unmatched. CDR1 and CDR2 from the germline V gene are MRHNA and SNTAGT. The CDR3 DNA follows: TGTGCCAGCAGCTTAGCGGGAGCTAGCACAGATACGCAGTATTTT. Its translation is CASSLAGASTDTQYF.